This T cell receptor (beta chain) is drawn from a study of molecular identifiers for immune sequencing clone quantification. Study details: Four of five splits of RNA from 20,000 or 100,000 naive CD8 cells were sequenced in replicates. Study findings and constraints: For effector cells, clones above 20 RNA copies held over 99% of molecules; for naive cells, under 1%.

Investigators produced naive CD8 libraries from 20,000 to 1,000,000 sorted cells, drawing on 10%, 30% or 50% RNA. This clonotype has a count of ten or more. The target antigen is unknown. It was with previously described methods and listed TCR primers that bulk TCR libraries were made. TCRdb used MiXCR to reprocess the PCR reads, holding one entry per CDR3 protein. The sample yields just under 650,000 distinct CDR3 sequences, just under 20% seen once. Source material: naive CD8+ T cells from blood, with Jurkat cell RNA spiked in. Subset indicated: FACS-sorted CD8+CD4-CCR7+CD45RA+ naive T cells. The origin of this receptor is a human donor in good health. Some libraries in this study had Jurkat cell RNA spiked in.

CDR3 loop: CSVVGGDSIPYQETQYF. CDR3 in DNA: TGCAGCGTTGTAGGGGGAGACAGTATCCCGTACCAAGAGACCCAGTACTTC. The chain employs TRBV29-1 and TRBJ2-5, with a tentative D call TRBD1 (6 bases). The CDR3 is made up of 17 amino acids. V was trimmed by 4 bases and J by 0 bases, leaving 21 bases between them. The germline V gene encodes CDR1 SQVTM and CDR2 ANQGSEA.